This is a list of T cell receptor beta chains from one sample in a study of blood T cell repertoires in COVID-19. This table comes from immunoSEQ multiplex PCR, and its TCRdb copy is limited to in-frame clones, with some not included. The table shows some 25,000 clones, with 90% occurring only once. Sample: peripheral blood. The origin of the receptors is a man between 65 and 85 years old with acute or convalescent COVID-19. The CDR3 runs from the conserved cysteine through the conserved F or W. A D gene is named only where the DNA matches it firmly. The listing skips clone size in some rows; elsewhere it reads once, few, many or a size class.

V gene: TRBV9
clone size: .
J gene: TRBJ2-3
D gene: TRBD2
CDR3 DNA: TGTGCCAGCAGCGGCACTAGCGTCACAGATACGCAGTATTTT
CDR3 protein: CASSGTSVTDTQYF

V gene: TRBV4-1
clone size: .
J gene: TRBJ2-1
D gene: TRBD2
CDR3 DNA: TGCGCCAGCAGCCAAGAACATGGGACTAGCGGTTACAATGAGCAGTTCTTC
CDR3 protein: CASSQEHGTSGYNEQFF

V gene: TRBV7-8
clone size: .
J gene: TRBJ2-5
D gene: TRBD1
CDR3 DNA: TGTGCCAGCAGCTCGATCCTCCAGGGGGCGGTCCAAGAGACCCAGTACTTC
CDR3 protein: CASSSILQGAVQETQYF

V gene: TRBV28
clone size: .
J gene: TRBJ1-3
D gene: .
CDR3 DNA: TGTGCCAGCAGAGAGGCAGGGGAAGGCTCTGGAAACACCATATATTTT
CDR3 protein: CASREAGEGSGNTIYF

V gene: TRBV6-6
clone size: .
J gene: TRBJ2-1
D gene: TRBD2
CDR3 DNA: TGTGCCAGCAGTCGACTAGCGGGAGCCCCCTACAATGAGCAGTTCTTC
CDR3 protein: CASSRLAGAPYNEQFF

V gene: TRBV9
clone size: .
J gene: TRBJ2-2
D gene: .
CDR3 DNA: TGTGCCAGCAGCGTTCAACCGGGAAGAACCGGGGAGCTGTTTTTT
CDR3 protein: CASSVQPGRTGELFF

V gene: TRBV7-3
clone size: .
J gene: TRBJ2-1
D gene: .
CDR3 DNA: TGTGCCAGCAGCTTATCAGCGGCCTCCTACAATGAGCAGTTCTTC
CDR3 protein: CASSLSAASYNEQFF

V gene: TRBV6-5
clone size: .
J gene: TRBJ1-2
D gene: .
CDR3 DNA: TGTGCCAGCACCCCCGTGGGGCAGGCCCATGGCTACACCTTC
CDR3 protein: CASTPVGQAHGYTF

V gene: TRBV6-2/TRBV6-3
clone size: .
J gene: TRBJ2-1
D gene: TRBD2
CDR3 DNA: TGTGCCAGCAGCGGACTAGCGGGACTTGATGAGCAGTTCTTC
CDR3 protein: CASSGLAGLDEQFF

V gene: TRBV7-3
clone size: .
J gene: TRBJ1-2
D gene: .
CDR3 DNA: TGTGCCAGCAGCCCCCAGGGGTTCGGTGATGGCTACACCTTC
CDR3 protein: CASSPQGFGDGYTF

V gene: TRBV25-1
clone size: .
J gene: TRBJ2-3
D gene: TRBD1
CDR3 DNA: TGTGCCAGCAGCATTCCGGGACAGGGGTCAGATACGCAGTATTTT
CDR3 protein: CASSIPGQGSDTQYF

V gene: TRBV7-2
clone size: .
J gene: TRBJ2-2
D gene: TRBD1
CDR3 DNA: TGTGCCAGCAGTTTCCGGGACAGTCACACCGGGGAGCTGTTTTTT
CDR3 protein: CASSFRDSHTGELFF

V gene: TRBV7-9
clone size: .
J gene: TRBJ2-1
D gene: TRBD1
CDR3 DNA: TGTGCCAGCAGCCCCTTAGACAGGGGCGTCTACAATGAGCAGTTCTTC
CDR3 protein: CASSPLDRGVYNEQFF

V gene: TRBV4-2
clone size: .
J gene: TRBJ2-7
D gene: TRBD2
CDR3 DNA: TGTGCCAGCAGCCCCCGGCTAGCGGGAAACTACGAGCAGTACTTC
CDR3 protein: CASSPRLAGNYEQYF

V gene: TRBV10-3
clone size: .
J gene: TRBJ1-2
D gene: .
CDR3 DNA: TGTGCCATCCGTCCTGGGGGGGGAGATGGCTACACCTTC
CDR3 protein: CAIRPGGGDGYTF

V gene: TRBV9
clone size: few
J gene: TRBJ1-1
D gene: TRBD1
CDR3 DNA: TGTGCCAGCAGCGCTGGGGACAGCATGAACACTGAAGCTTTCTTT
CDR3 protein: CASSAGDSMNTEAFF

V gene: TRBV29-1
clone size: once
J gene: TRBJ1-2
D gene: TRBD1
CDR3 DNA: TGCAGCGTTGAAGATCGCAGGGGGCAGGGGATCGGCTACTATGGCTACACCTTC
CDR3 protein: CSVEDRRGQGIGYYGYTF

V gene: TRBV18
clone size: .
J gene: TRBJ2-7
D gene: TRBD2
CDR3 DNA: TGTGCCAGCTCACAAAACGGAGCGGGGGGTGGATTAGACGAGCAGTACTTC
CDR3 protein: CASSQNGAGGGLDEQYF

V gene: TRBV19
clone size: .
J gene: TRBJ1-5
D gene: .
CDR3 DNA: TGTGCCAGTAGGCAGGACGACCGGGGGTATAGCAATCAGCCCCAGCATTTT
CDR3 protein: CASRQDDRGYSNQPQHF

V gene: TRBV4-1
clone size: .
J gene: TRBJ2-3
D gene: TRBD2
CDR3 DNA: TGCGCCAGCAGCCAAGGACTAGCGGAGAGCACAGATACGCAGTATTTT
CDR3 protein: CASSQGLAESTDTQYF

V gene: TRBV7-6
clone size: once
J gene: TRBJ2-2
D gene: TRBD2
CDR3 DNA: TGTGCCAGCAGCTGGAGACTAGCGGTAAACACCGGGGAGCTGTTTTTT
CDR3 protein: CASSWRLAVNTGELFF

V gene: TRBV2
clone size: .
J gene: TRBJ2-2
D gene: .
CDR3 DNA: TGTGCCAGCAGTGAAGAGCAGGTCACCGGGGAGCTGTTTTTT
CDR3 protein: CASSEEQVTGELFF

V gene: TRBV6-6
clone size: .
J gene: TRBJ2-3
D gene: .
CDR3 DNA: TGTGCCAGCAGAGATCCGGAGTACCGCACAGATACGCAGTATTTT
CDR3 protein: CASRDPEYRTDTQYF

V gene: TRBV4-1
clone size: .
J gene: TRBJ2-7
D gene: TRBD2
CDR3 DNA: TGCGCCAGCAGCCAAGATCGGGGGGTAGCGGGAGTCGACGAGCAGTACTTC
CDR3 protein: CASSQDRGVAGVDEQYF

V gene: TRBV3-1/TRBV3-2
clone size: .
J gene: TRBJ2-3
D gene: .
CDR3 DNA: TGTGCCAGCAGCCAAGACAGGGTCGGTACGCAGTATTTT
CDR3 protein: CASSQDRVGTQYF

V gene: TRBV7-2
clone size: .
J gene: TRBJ1-5
D gene: .
CDR3 DNA: TGTGCCAGCACCCGACCGACAGACAATCAGCCCCAGCATTTT
CDR3 protein: CASTRPTDNQPQHF

V gene: TRBV5-1
clone size: .
J gene: TRBJ1-4
D gene: .
CDR3 DNA: TGCGCCAGCAGCTCTCAAGGCGGGAGCGGGGAAAAACTGTTTTTT
CDR3 protein: CASSSQGGSGEKLFF

V gene: TRBV7-8
clone size: .
J gene: TRBJ1-5
D gene: TRBD1
CDR3 DNA: TGTGCCAGCAGCTTAGCGGGGGGACAGGGTAGGGATCAGCCCCAGCATTTT
CDR3 protein: CASSLAGGQGRDQPQHF

V gene: TRBV5-4
clone size: .
J gene: TRBJ2-1
D gene: TRBD2
CDR3 DNA: TGTGCCAGCAGCTTGCCCAGCGGGAGTCGTAATGAGCAGTTCTTC
CDR3 protein: CASSLPSGSRNEQFF

V gene: TRBV3-1/TRBV3-2
clone size: .
J gene: TRBJ1-2
D gene: .
CDR3 DNA: TGTGCCAGCACCTCGAGCGTTGGTGGCTACACCTTC
CDR3 protein: CASTSSVGGYTF

V gene: TRBV4-3
clone size: .
J gene: TRBJ1-4
D gene: TRBD1
CDR3 DNA: TGCGCCAGCAGCCATGACAGGGGGCGGGAAAAACTGTTTTTT
CDR3 protein: CASSHDRGREKLFF

V gene: TRBV10-3
clone size: .
J gene: TRBJ2-1
D gene: TRBD2
CDR3 DNA: TGTGCCATCAGCGGGACCGGGACTAGCGGGAGGGGGAATGAGCAGTTCTTC
CDR3 protein: CAISGTGTSGRGNEQFF

V gene: TRBV5-1
clone size: .
J gene: TRBJ2-7
D gene: .
CDR3 DNA: TGCGCCAGCAGCTTGGAGGCTAGCGTGTGGGGTTACGAGCAGTACTTC
CDR3 protein: CASSLEASVWGYEQYF

V gene: TRBV12-3/TRBV12-4
clone size: few
J gene: TRBJ1-5
D gene: .
CDR3 DNA: TGTGCCAGCAGTCCAGGGGAAGGTCAGCCCCAGCATTTT
CDR3 protein: CASSPGEGQPQHF

V gene: TRBV6-6
clone size: .
J gene: TRBJ1-1
D gene: .
CDR3 DNA: TGTGCCAGCAGCGCCTGGAGGGGCACTGAAGCTTTCTTT
CDR3 protein: CASSAWRGTEAFF

V gene: TRBV6-2/TRBV6-3
clone size: .
J gene: TRBJ2-1
D gene: TRBD2
CDR3 DNA: TGTGCCAGCAGTGCTAACCTACTCCCTAGCGGTTACAATGAGCAGTTCTTC
CDR3 protein: CASSANLLPSGYNEQFF

V gene: TRBV9
clone size: few
J gene: TRBJ1-2
D gene: .
CDR3 DNA: TGTGCCAGCAGCGGGCGGTCGAGAGGCTACACCTTC
CDR3 protein: CASSGRSRGYTF

V gene: TRBV28
clone size: .
J gene: TRBJ2-5
D gene: TRBD1
CDR3 DNA: TGTGCCAGCAGGATCGGGACAGGGGAAGAGACCCAGTACTTC
CDR3 protein: CASRIGTGEETQYF

V gene: TRBV5-1
clone size: .
J gene: TRBJ2-2
D gene: TRBD2
CDR3 DNA: TGCGCCAGCAGCTCACTAGCGGGAGAGGTCGGGGAGCTGTTTTTT
CDR3 protein: CASSSLAGEVGELFF

V gene: TRBV11-3
clone size: .
J gene: TRBJ2-7
D gene: .
CDR3 DNA: TGTGCCAGCAGTCAAGCCGGGGACGAGCAGTACTTC
CDR3 protein: CASSQAGDEQYF

V gene: TRBV29-1
clone size: .
J gene: TRBJ2-6
D gene: .
CDR3 DNA: TGCAGCGTCGTCCGTGGCTTTGATGGGGCCAACGTCCTGACTTTC
CDR3 protein: CSVVRGFDGANVLTF

V gene: TRBV7-3
clone size: .
J gene: TRBJ1-1
D gene: TRBD1
CDR3 DNA: TGTGCCAGCAGCTGGGACAGGGGGCACAGTGAAGCTTTCTTT
CDR3 protein: CASSWDRGHSEAFF

V gene: TRBV6-1
clone size: .
J gene: TRBJ1-2
D gene: .
CDR3 DNA: TGTGCCAGCAGCCGCGGATTTGACGGCTACACCTTC
CDR3 protein: CASSRGFDGYTF

V gene: TRBV7-3
clone size: .
J gene: TRBJ2-1
D gene: TRBD1
CDR3 DNA: TGTGCCAGCAGCTCAACCAGGGGGAATGAGCAGTTCTTC
CDR3 protein: CASSSTRGNEQFF

V gene: TRBV24-1
clone size: .
J gene: TRBJ2-1
D gene: TRBD2
CDR3 DNA: TGTGCCACCAGTGACCCGGGACTAGCGGGAGGCGGGGTTTACAATGAGCAGTTCTTC
CDR3 protein: CATSDPGLAGGGVYNEQFF

V gene: TRBV4-1
clone size: .
J gene: TRBJ2-7
D gene: .
CDR3 DNA: TGCGCCAGCAGCCGCTGGGGGGACGTGAGCTCCTACGAGCAGTACTTC
CDR3 protein: CASSRWGDVSSYEQYF